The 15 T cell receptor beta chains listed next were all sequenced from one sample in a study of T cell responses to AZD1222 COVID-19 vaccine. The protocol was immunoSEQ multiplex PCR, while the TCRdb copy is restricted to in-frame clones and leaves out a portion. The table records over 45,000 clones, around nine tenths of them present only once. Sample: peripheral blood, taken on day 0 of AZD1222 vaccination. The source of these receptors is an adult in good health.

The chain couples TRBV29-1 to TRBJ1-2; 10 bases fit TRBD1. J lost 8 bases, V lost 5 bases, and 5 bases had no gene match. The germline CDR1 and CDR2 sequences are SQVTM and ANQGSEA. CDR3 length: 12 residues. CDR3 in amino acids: CSVTGQGEGYTF. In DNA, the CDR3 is TGCAGCGTTACCGGACAGGGGGAGGGCTACACCTTC. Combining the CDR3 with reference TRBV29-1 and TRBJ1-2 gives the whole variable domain SAVISQKPSRDICQRGTSLTIQCQVDSQVTMMFWYRQQPGQSLTLIATANQGSEATYESGFVIDKFPISRPNLTFSTLTVSNMSPEDSSIYLCSVTGQGEGYTFGSGTRLTVV.

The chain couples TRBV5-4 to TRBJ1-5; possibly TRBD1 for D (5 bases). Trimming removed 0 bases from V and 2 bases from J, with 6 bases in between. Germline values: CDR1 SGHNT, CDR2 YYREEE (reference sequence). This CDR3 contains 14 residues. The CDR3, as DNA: TGTGCCAGCAGCTTGGCGGGGGGCAATCAGCCCCAGCATTTT. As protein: CASSLAGGNQPQHF. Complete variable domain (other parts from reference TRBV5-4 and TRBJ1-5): ETGVTQSPTHLIKTRGQQVTLRCSSQSGHNTVSWYQQALGQGPQFIFQYYREEENGRGNFPPRFSGLQFPNYSSELNVNALELDDSALYLCASSLAGGNQPQHFGDGTRLSIL.

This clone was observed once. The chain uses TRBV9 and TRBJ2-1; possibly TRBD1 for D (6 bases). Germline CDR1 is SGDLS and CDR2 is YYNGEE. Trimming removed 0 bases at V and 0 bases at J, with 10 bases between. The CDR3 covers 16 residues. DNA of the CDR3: TGTGCCAGCAGCGTAGATCCAGGGGTCTCCTACAATGAGCAGTTCTTC. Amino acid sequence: CASSVDPGVSYNEQFF.

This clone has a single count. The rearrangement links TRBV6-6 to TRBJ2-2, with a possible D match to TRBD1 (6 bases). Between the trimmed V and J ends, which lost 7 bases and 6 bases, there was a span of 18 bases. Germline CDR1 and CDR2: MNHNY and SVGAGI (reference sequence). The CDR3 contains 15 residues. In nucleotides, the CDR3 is TGTGCCAGCACCACCACAGGGATGAAGGCCGGGGAGCTGTTTTTT. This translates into CASTTTGMKAGELFF.

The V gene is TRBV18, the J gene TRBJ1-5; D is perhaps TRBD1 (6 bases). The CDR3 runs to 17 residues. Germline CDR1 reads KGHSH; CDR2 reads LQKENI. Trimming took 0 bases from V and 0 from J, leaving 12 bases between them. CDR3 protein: CASSPPRGGTSNQPQHF. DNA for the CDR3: TGTGCCAGCTCACCACCTAGGGGGGGTACTAGCAATCAGCCCCAGCATTTT.

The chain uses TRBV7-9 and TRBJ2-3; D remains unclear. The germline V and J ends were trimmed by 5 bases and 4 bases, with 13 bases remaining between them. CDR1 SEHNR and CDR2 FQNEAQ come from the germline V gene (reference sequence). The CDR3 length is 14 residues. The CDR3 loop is CASSPGESADTQYF. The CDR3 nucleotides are TGTGCCAGCAGCCCTGGTGAAAGCGCAGATACGCAGTATTTT.

DNA of the CDR3: TGTGCCAGCAGCTTGTCGGCAGGGGGTGCTAATGAAAAACTGTTTTTT. Its protein product is CASSLSAGGANEKLFF. This chain links TRBV5-4 with TRBJ1-4; TRBD1 matches 7 bases. Germline V CDR1 and CDR2: SGHNT, YYREEE (reference sequence). V shed 1 base, J shed 3 bases, and the junction held 6 bases outside the gene matches. The CDR3 spans 16 residues.

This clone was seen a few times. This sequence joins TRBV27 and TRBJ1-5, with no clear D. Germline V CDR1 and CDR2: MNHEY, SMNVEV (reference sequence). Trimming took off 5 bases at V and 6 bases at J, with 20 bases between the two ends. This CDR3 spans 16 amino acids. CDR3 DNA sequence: TGTGCCAGCAGTCTTAGACCCCCCCCGGGCGGTCAGCCCCAGCATTTT. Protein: CASSLRPPPGGQPQHF.

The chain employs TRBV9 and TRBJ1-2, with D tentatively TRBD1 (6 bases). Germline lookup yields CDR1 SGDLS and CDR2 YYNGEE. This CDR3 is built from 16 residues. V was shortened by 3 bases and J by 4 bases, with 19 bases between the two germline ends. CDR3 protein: CASSGGDRRTGYGYTF. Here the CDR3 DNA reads TGTGCCAGCAGCGGGGGTGACAGGCGCACTGGCTATGGCTACACCTTC.

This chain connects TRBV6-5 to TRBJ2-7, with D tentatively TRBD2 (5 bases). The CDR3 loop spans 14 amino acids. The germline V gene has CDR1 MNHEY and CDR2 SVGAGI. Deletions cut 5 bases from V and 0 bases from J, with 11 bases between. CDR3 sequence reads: CASSPMRDSYEQYF. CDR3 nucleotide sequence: TGTGCCAGCAGTCCCATGAGGGACTCCTACGAGCAGTACTTC.

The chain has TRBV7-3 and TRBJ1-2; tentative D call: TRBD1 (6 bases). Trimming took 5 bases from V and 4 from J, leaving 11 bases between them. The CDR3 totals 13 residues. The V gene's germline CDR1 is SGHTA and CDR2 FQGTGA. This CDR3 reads CASSPGQSYGYTF. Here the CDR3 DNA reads TGTGCCAGCAGCCCAGGACAGTCCTATGGCTACACCTTC.

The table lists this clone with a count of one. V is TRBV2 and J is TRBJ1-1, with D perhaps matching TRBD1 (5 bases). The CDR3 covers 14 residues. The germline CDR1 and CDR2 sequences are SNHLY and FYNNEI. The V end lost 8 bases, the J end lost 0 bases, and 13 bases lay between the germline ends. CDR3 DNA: TGTGCCAGCTTGACGGGGGGGATGAACACTGAAGCTTTCTTT. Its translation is CASLTGGMNTEAFF.

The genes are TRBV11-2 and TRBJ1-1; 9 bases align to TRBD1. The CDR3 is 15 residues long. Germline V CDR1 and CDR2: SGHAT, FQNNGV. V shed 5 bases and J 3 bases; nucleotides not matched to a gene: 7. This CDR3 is CASSPGQGRDTEAFF. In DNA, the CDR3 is TGTGCCAGCAGCCCGGGACAGGGACGAGACACTGAAGCTTTCTTT. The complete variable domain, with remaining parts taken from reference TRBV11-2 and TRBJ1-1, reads EAGVAQSPRYKIIEKRQSVAFWCNPISGHATLYWYQQILGQGPKLLIQFQNNGVVDDSQLPKDRFSAERLKGVDSTLKIQPAKLEDSAVYLCASSPGQGRDTEAFFGQGTRLTVV.

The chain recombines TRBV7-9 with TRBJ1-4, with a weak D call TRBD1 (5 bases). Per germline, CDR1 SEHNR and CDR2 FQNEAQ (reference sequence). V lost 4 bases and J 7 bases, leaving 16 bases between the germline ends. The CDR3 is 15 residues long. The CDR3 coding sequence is TGTGCCAGCAGCTCGACCGGGGCCCGGGGTGAAAAACTGTTTTTT. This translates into CASSSTGARGEKLFF.

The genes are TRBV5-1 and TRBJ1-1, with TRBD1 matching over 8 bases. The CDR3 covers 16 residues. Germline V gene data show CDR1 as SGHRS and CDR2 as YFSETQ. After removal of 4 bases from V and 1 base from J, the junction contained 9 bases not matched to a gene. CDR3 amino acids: CASSLGQANKNTEAFF. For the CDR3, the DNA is TGCGCCAGCAGCCTGGGACAGGCTAATAAGAACACTGAAGCTTTCTTT.